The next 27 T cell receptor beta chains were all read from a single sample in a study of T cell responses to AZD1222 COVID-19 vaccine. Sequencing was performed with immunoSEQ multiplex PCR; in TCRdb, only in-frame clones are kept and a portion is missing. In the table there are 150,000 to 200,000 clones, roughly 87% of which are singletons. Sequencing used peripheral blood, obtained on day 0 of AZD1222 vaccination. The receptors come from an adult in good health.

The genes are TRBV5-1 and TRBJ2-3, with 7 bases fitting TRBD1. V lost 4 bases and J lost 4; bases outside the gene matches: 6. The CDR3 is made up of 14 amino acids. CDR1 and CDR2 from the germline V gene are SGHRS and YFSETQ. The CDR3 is CASSELTGSDTQYF. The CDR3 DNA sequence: TGCGCCAGCAGCGAGTTGACAGGGTCAGATACGCAGTATTTT.

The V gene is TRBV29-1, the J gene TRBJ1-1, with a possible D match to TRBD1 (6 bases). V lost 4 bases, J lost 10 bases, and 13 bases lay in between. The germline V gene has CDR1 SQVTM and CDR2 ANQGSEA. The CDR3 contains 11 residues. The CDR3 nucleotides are TGCAGCGTTGTGGACAGCGGTCGAGCTTTCTTT. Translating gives CSVVDSGRAFF.

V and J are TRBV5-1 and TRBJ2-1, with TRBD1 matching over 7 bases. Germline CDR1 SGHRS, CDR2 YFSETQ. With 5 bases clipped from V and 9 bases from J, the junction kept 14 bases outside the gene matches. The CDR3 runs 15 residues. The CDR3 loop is CASSSRTGVQSEQFF. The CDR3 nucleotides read TGCGCCAGCAGTTCTCGGACAGGAGTCCAATCTGAGCAGTTCTTC.

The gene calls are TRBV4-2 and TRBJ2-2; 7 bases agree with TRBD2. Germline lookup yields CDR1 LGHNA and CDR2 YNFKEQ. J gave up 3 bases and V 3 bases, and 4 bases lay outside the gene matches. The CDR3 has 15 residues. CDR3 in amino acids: CASSQGREYTGELFF. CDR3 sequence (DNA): TGTGCCAGCAGCCAGGGGCGGGAGTACACCGGGGAGCTGTTTTTT.

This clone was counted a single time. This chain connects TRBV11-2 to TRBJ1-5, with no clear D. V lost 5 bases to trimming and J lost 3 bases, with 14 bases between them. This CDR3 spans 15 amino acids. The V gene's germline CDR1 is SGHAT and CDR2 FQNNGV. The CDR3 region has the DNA TGTGCCAGCAGCCCAATCCCAGGCGCCAATCAGCCCCAGCATTTT. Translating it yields CASSPIPGANQPQHF.

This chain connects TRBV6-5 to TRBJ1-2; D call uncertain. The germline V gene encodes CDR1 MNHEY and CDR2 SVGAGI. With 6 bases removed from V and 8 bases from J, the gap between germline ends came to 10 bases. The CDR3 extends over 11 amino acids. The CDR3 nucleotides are TGTGCCAGCAGCAGAGGGCGGGGCTACACCTTC. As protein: CASSRGRGYTF.

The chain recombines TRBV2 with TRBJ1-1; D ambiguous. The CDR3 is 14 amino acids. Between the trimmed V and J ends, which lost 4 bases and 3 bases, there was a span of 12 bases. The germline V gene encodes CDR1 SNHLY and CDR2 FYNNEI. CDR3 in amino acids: CASSGLQRDTEAFF. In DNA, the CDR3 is TGTGCCAGCAGTGGGCTACAGAGGGACACTGAAGCTTTCTTT. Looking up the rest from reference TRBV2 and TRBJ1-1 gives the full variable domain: EPEVTQTPSHQVTQMGQEVILRCVPISNHLYFYWYRQILGQKVEFLVSFYNNEISEKSEIFDDQFSVERPDGSNFTLKIRSTKLEDSAMYFCASSGLQRDTEAFFGQGTRLTVV.

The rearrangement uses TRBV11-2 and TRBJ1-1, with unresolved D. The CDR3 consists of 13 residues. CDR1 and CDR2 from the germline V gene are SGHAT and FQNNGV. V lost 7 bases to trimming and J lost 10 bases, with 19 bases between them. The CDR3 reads CASIGEDFSGAFF. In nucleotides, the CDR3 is TGTGCCAGCATTGGAGAGGACTTCTCAGGAGCTTTCTTT.

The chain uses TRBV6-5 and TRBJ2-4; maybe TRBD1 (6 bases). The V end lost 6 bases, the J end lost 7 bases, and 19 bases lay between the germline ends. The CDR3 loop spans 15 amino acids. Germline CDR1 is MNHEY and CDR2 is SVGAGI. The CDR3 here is CASRSWTEGANIQYF. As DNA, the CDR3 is TGTGCCAGCAGGAGCTGGACAGAAGGAGCGAACATTCAGTACTTC.

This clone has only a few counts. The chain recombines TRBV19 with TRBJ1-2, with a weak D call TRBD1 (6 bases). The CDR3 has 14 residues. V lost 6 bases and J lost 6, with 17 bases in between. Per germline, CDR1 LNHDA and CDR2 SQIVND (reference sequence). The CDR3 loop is CASRISGRGHGYTF. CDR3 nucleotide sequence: TGTGCCAGTAGGATTTCCGGACGGGGGCATGGCTACACCTTC.

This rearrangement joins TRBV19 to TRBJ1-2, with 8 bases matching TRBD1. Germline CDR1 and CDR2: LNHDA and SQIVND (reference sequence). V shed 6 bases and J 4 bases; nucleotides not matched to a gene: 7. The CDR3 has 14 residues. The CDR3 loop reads CASSPDRGTYGYTF. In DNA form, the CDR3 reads TGTGCCAGTAGCCCTGACAGGGGCACCTATGGCTACACCTTC. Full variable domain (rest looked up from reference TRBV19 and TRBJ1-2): DGGITQSPKYLFRKEGQNVTLSCEQNLNHDAMYWYRQDPGQGLRLIYYSQIVNDFQKGDIAEGYSVSREKKESFPLTVTSAQKNPTAFYLCASSPDRGTYGYTFGSGTRLTVV.

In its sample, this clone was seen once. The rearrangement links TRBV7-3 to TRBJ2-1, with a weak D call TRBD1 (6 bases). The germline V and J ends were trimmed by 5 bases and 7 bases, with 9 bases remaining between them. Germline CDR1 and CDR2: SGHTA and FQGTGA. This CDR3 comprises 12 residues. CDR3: CASSKTGNEQFF. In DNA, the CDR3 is TGTGCCAGCAGCAAAACAGGGAATGAGCAGTTCTTC.

CDR3 nucleotide sequence: TGTGCCAGCAGTGTTACAGGGGCTCCGAACACTGAAGCTTTCTTT. It encodes CASSVTGAPNTEAFF. The chain carries TRBV27 and TRBJ1-1; 7 bases align to TRBD1. The trim removed 5 bases at V and 1 base at J, leaving 7 bases unmatched. Germline CDR1 reads MNHEY; CDR2 reads SMNVEV (reference sequence). This CDR3 is built from 15 residues.

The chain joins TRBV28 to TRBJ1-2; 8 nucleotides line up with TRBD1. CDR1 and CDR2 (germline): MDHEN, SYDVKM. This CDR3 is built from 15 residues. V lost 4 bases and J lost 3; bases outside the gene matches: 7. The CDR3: CASSSPPTGDYGYTF. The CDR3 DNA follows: TGTGCCAGCAGTTCTCCCCCGACAGGGGACTATGGCTACACCTTC.

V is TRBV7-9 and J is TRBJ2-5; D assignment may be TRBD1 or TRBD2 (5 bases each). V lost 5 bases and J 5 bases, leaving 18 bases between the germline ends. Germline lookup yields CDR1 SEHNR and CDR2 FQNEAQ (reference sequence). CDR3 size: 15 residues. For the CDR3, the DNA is TGTGCCAGCAGCCTCCGAGGGGCCCTCATGGAGACCCAGTACTTC. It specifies CASSLRGALMETQYF.

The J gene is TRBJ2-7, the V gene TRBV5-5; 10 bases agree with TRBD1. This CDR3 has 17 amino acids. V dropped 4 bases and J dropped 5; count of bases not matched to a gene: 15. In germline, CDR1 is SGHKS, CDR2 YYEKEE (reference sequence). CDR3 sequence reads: CASSLFPGQGIWDEQYF. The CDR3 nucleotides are TGTGCCAGCAGCCTTTTTCCGGGACAGGGGATCTGGGACGAGCAGTACTTC. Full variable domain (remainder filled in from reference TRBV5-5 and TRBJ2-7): DAGVTQSPTHLIKTRGQQVTLRCSPISGHKSVSWYQQVLGQGPQFIFQYYEKEERGRGNFPDRFSARQFPNYSSELNVNALLLGDSALYLCASSLFPGQGIWDEQYFGPGTRLTVT.

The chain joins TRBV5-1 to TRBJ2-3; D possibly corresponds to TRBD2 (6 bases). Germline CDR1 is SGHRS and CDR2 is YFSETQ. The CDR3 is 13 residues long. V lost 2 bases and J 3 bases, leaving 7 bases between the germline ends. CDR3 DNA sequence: TGCGCCAGCAGCTTAGGGACTACAGATACGCAGTATTTT. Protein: CASSLGTTDTQYF.

The CDR3 nucleotides read TGTGCCAGCAGTTCGCCGGGACCCCACAATGAGCAGTTCTTC. Amino acid sequence: CASSSPGPHNEQFF. The chain combines TRBV27 with TRBJ2-1, with D possibly being TRBD1 or TRBD2 (5 bases each). With 4 bases removed from V and 5 bases from J, the gap between germline ends came to 12 bases. The CDR3 contains 14 residues. CDR1 and CDR2 (germline): MNHEY, SMNVEV (reference sequence).

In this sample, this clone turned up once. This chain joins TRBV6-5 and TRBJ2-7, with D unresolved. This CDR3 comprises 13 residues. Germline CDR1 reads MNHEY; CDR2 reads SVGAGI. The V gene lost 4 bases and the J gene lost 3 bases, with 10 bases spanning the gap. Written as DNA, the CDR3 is TGTGCCAGCAGTTCGTCCCCGGGCTACGAGCAGTACTTC. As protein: CASSSSPGYEQYF.

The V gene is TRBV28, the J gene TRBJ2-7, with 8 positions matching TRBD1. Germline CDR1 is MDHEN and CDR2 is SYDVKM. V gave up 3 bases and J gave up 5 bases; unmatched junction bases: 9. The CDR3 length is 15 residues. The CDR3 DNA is TGTGCCAGCAGTTTCGCCGGGACAGGTCGGCACGAGCAGTACTTC. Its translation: CASSFAGTGRHEQYF.

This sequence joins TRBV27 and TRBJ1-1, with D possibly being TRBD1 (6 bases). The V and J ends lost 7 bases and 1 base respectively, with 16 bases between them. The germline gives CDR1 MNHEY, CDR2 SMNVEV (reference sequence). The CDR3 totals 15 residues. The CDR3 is CASKGGRTRNTEAFF. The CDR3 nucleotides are TGTGCCAGCAAAGGGGGACGCACTAGGAACACTGAAGCTTTCTTT.

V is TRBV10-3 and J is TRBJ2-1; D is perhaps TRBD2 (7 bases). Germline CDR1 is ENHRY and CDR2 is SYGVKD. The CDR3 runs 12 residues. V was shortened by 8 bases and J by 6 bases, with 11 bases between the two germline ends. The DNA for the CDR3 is TGTGCCATCGAGGGGGGGGGCAATGAGCAGTTCTTC. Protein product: CAIEGGGNEQFF.

This CDR3 is CASSDQGSPYNSPLHF. In nucleotides, the CDR3 is TGTGCCAGCAGTGACCAGGGGAGCCCCTATAATTCACCCCTCCACTTT. This sequence joins TRBV6-1 and TRBJ1-6; maybe TRBD1 (6 bases). This CDR3 spans 16 amino acids. Trimming removed 3 bases at V and 2 bases at J, with 11 bases between. The germline gives CDR1 MNHNS, CDR2 SASEGT.

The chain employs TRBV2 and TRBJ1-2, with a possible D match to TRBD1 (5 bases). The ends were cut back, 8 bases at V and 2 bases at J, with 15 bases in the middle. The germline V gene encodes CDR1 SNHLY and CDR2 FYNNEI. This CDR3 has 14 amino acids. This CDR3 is CASGPDWGNYGYTF. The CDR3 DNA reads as TGTGCCAGCGGCCCCGACTGGGGGAACTATGGCTACACCTTC.

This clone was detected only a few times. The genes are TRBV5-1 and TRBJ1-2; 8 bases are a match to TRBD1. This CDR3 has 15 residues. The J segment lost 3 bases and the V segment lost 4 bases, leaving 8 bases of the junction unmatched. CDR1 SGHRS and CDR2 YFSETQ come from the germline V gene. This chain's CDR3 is CASSRGGTGDYGYTF. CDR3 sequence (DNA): TGCGCCAGCAGCCGGGGAGGGACAGGCGACTATGGCTACACCTTC.

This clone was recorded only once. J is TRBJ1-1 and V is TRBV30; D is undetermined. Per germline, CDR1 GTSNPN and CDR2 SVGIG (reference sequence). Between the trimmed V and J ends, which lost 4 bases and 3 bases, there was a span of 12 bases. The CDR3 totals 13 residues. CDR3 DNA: TGTGCCTGGACCGTAACGGAGGACACTGAAGCTTTCTTT. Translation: CAWTVTEDTEAFF.

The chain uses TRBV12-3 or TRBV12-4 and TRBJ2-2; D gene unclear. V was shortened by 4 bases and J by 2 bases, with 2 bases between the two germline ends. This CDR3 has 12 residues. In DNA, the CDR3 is TGTGCCAGCAGTTCAAACACCGGGGAGCTGTTTTTT. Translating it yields CASSSNTGELFF.